Given below is one T cell receptor beta chain in context. The CDR3 sequence is 11 residues long. The V gene lost 6 bases and the J gene lost 12 bases, with 12 bases spanning the gap. These data belong to a study of blood T cell repertoires in COVID-19. Study background: Donors in the United States, Italy and Spain gave samples during acute or convalescent COVID-19.

Assay used: immunoSEQ multiplex PCR; TCRdb lists only in-frame clones, some missing. The data contain about 26,000 clones, 90% of them seen just once; the ten biggest clones take up 6.5% to 8%. The clonotype was recovered from a human donor in a cohort sampled during active COVID-19. The specimen was peripheral blood. V is TRBV12-3 or TRBV12-4 and J is TRBJ2-1; D ambiguous. The CDR3 is CASSPPPVQFF. The CDR3 nucleotides read TGTGCCAGCAGCCCACCCCCGGTGCAGTTCTTC.